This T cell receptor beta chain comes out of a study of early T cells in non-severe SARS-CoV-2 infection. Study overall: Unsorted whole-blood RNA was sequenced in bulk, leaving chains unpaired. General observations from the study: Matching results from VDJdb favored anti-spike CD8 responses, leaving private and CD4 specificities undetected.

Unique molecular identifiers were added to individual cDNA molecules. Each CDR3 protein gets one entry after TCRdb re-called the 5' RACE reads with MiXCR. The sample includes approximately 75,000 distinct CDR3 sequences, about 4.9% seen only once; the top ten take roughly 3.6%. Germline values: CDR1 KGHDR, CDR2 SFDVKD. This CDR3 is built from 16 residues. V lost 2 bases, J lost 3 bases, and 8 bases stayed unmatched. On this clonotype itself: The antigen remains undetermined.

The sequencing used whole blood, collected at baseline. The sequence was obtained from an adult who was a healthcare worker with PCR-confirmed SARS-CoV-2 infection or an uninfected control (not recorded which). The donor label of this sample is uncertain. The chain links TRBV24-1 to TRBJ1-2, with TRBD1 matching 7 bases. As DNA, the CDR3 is TGTGCCACCAGTGATTCCGGGCAGGGGGACGACTATGGCTACACCTTC. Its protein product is CATSDSGQGDDYGYTF.